These 11 T cell receptor beta chains came from one sample sequenced in a study of T cells in Graves' hyperthyroidism and ophthalmopathy. Amplification yielded TCR beta CDR3 regions, with RNA transcripts as the source. In the first-round RT-PCR of the TCR CDR3, the HTBI primer set was used. One entry per CDR3 protein, called by TCRdb with MiXCR from the multiplex PCR reads. The data hold about 46,000 distinct CDR3 sequences, with over 45% observed a single time. The specimen sequenced was peripheral blood or thyroid tissue (not recorded which). The receptors derive from a woman aged 50 to 65 with Graves' hyperthyroidism.

The V gene is TRBV7-8, the J gene TRBJ2-7, with a tentative D call TRBD2 (7 bases). The CDR3 is made up of 16 amino acids. Germline-derived CDR1 and CDR2 are SGHVS and FQNEAQ. Trimming cost V 8 bases and J 0 bases, with 20 bases left between them. CDR3 sequence: CASSQRGGTYSYEQYF. The CDR3 bases are TGTGCCAGCTCACAAAGGGGGGGGACCTACTCCTACGAGCAGTACTTC.

This rearrangement joins TRBV15 to TRBJ2-2, with D perhaps matching TRBD2 (6 bases). V was clipped by 3 bases and J by 0 bases, with 8 bases between them. The CDR3 runs 15 residues. Germline CDR1 is LNHNV and CDR2 is YYDKDF (reference sequence). CDR3 sequence (DNA): TGTGCCACCAGCAGCCGCGGGACGAACACCGGGGAGCTGTTTTTT. This translates into CATSSRGTNTGELFF.

Comment on this clonotype: Relative to the germline gene, one junction end is altered; a read error may explain this. The chain employs TRBV19 and TRBJ2-2; maybe TRBD2 (6 bases). The germline V gene encodes CDR1 LNHDA and CDR2 SQIVND (reference sequence). CDR3 length: 15 amino acids. The DNA of the CDR3 is TGTGCCAGTAGTACGAGGGGCAAGAACACCGGGGGGCTGTTTTTT. Its protein product is CASSTRGKNTGGLFF.

This clonotype has at least ten counts. This sequence joins TRBV5-1 and TRBJ1-2, with D possibly TRBD1 on 6 matching bases. The CDR3 is 15 residues long. Germline CDR1 and CDR2: SGHRS and YFSETQ. V was pared by 7 bases and J by 7 bases, with 23 bases between. CDR3 nucleotide sequence: TGCGCCAGCCGGTTTCCGACGAGGACAGTCCGTGGCTACACCTTC. This sequence encodes CASRFPTRTVRGYTF.

This clonotype occurred many times. The chain is built from TRBV27 and TRBJ1-6; 7 bases align to TRBD1. This CDR3 has 15 amino acids. CDR1 MNHEY and CDR2 SMNVEV come from the germline V gene (reference sequence). V lost 6 bases, J lost 5 bases, and 7 bases stayed unmatched. Here the CDR3 DNA reads TGTGCCAGCAGACCAGGGACAGTCAATAATTCACCCCTCCACTTT. It yields the protein CASRPGTVNNSPLHF.

This clonotype was counted many times. The V and J genes are TRBV20-1 and TRBJ2-2; TRBD2 aligns across 10 bases. Germline CDR1 DFQATT, CDR2 SNEGSKA (reference sequence). Unmatched junction bases numbered 10, after V lost 7 bases and J lost 8 bases. This CDR3 region has 14 residues. The CDR3 nucleotides read TGCAGTGTTGCTAGCGGGAGCCGGGGGGGGGAGCTGTTTTTT. Translating it yields CSVASGSRGGELFF.

This clonotype was counted many times. V gene TRBV9 combines with J gene TRBJ1-1, with a weak D call TRBD1 (6 bases). Trimming removed 4 bases at V and 4 bases at J, with 17 bases between. This CDR3 is 15 amino acids long. The germline V gene encodes CDR1 SGDLS and CDR2 YYNGEE. The CDR3, as DNA: TGTGCCAGCAGCAAACCTCAGGGGATGGTCACTGAAGCTTTCTTT. Protein product: CASSKPQGMVTEAFF.

CDR3 protein: CATSSRSGGSTDTQYF. CDR3 bases: TGTGCCACCAGCAGCCGAAGCGGGGGGAGCACAGATACGCAGTATTTT. The chain recombines TRBV15 with TRBJ2-3, with 9 bases fitting TRBD2. With V trimmed by 3 bases and J by 0 bases, 4 bases remained unmatched. The V gene's germline CDR1 is LNHNV and CDR2 YYDKDF (reference sequence). This CDR3 comprises 16 residues. The full variable domain, with the rest looked up from reference TRBV15 and TRBJ2-3, is DAMVIQNPRYQVTQFGKPVTLSCSQTLNHNVMYWYQQKSSQAPKLLFHYYDKDFNNEADTPDNFQSRRPNTSFCFLDIRSPGLGDTAMYLCATSSRSGGSTDTQYFGPGTRLTVL.

This clonotype occurred many times. V usage is TRBV2 and J usage is TRBJ2-2; 8 positions match TRBD2. The CDR3 contains 17 residues. CDR1 is SNHLY, CDR2 FYNNEI, per germline. The J segment lost 4 bases and the V segment lost 4 bases, leaving 11 bases of the junction unmatched. CDR3 loop: CASSGIPGTRTTGELFF. CDR3 coding DNA: TGTGCCAGCAGTGGGATCCCCGGGACTAGAACCACCGGGGAGCTGTTTTTT. Looking up the rest from reference TRBV2 and TRBJ2-2 gives the full variable domain: EPEVTQTPSHQVTQMGQEVILRCVPISNHLYFYWYRQILGQKVEFLVSFYNNEISEKSEIFDDQFSVERPDGSNFTLKIRSTKLEDSAMYFCASSGIPGTRTTGELFFGEGSRLTVL.

The rearrangement uses TRBV5-1 and TRBJ1-2; unclear D gene. The CDR3 sequence is 14 residues long. V dropped 0 bases and J dropped 5 bases, with 11 bases sitting between them. From germline, CDR1 is SGHRS and CDR2 YFSETQ. The CDR3 loop is CASSLVGRWYGYTF. CDR3 in DNA: TGCGCCAGCAGCTTGGTAGGTCGCTGGTATGGCTACACCTTC. Based on the CDR3 plus reference TRBV5-1 and TRBJ1-2, the full variable domain is KAGVTQTPRYLIKTRGQQVTLSCSPISGHRSVSWYQQTPGQGLQFLFEYFSETQRNKGNFPGRFSGRQFSNSRSEMNVSTLELGDSALYLCASSLVGRWYGYTFGSGTRLTVV.

This clonotype was recorded a few times. A much more abundant neighbour one base away suggests this may be a read error. The chain couples TRBV9 to TRBJ2-3; the D is unclear. The CDR3 totals 16 residues. The germline V gene has CDR1 SGDLS and CDR2 YYNGEE. Trimming shortened V by 4 bases and J by 3 bases, and 18 bases separated the two germline ends. CDR3 sequence: CASSITDGRVTDTQYF. In nucleotides, the CDR3 is TGTGCCAGCAGCATAACGGACGGGCGCGTAACAGATACGCAGTATTTT.